These T cell receptor beta chains were read from a single sample in a study of CD8 T cells in Susac syndrome. TCRdb called the immunoSEQ multiplex PCR reads again in MiXCR, with one record for every CDR3 protein. The sample includes more than 75,000 distinct CDR3 sequences, 85% to 95% seen only once; the top ten take about 0.32%. The sample comprised CD8+ T cells from PBMCs. All receptors come from a human donor in good health. The CDR3 runs from the conserved cysteine through the conserved F or W. The D gene is left open where the match is weak. The listing skips clone size in some rows; elsewhere it reads once, few, many or a size class.

>TRBV7-9|TRBJ1-1|TRBD1|13|.
TGTGCCAGCAGCCCCGGGACAGGGGCTGAAGCTTTCTTT
CASSPGTGAEAFF
>TRBV7-9|TRBJ2-5|TRBD2|12|.
TGTGCCAGCACAGGGAGGGTGGAGACCCAGTACTTC
CASTGRVETQYF
>TRBV9|TRBJ2-7|.|15|few
TGTGCCAGCAGCGGCCCAGGGAGTCCTATCTACGAGCAGTACTTC
CASSGPGSPIYEQYF
>TRBV4-2|TRBJ1-2|.|12|.
TGTGCCAGCAGCCAAGCGACAGCTGGCTACACCTTC
CASSQATAGYTF
>TRBV19|TRBJ2-3|TRBD1|12|once
TGTGTCAAGGGACAGGGGGCAGATACGCAGTATTTT
CVKGQGADTQYF
>TRBV20-1|TRBJ2-1|.|8|.
TGCAGCAGCTGCGAGCAGTTCTTC
CSSCEQFF
>TRBV4-1|TRBJ2-1|TRBD2|17|.
TGCGCCAGCAGCCAACTTACTAGCGGGGGGCGAGACAATGAGCAGTTCTTC
CASSQLTSGGRDNEQFF
>TRBV29-1|TRBJ2-5|.|15|.
TGCAGCGTTGGGGGGGAGGACACCATTCAAGAGACCCAGTACTTC
CSVGGEDTIQETQYF
>TRBV4-1|TRBJ2-5|TRBD2|17|.
TGCGCCAGCAGCCAAGATCCGGCGGGGGGCCTCCAAGAGACCCAGTACTTC
CASSQDPAGGLQETQYF
>TRBV12-3/TRBV12-4|TRBJ2-3|TRBD2|15|.
TGTGCCAGCACTTCTAGCGGGGGAAGTAAAGATACGCAGTATTTT
CASTSSGGSKDTQYF
>TRBV4-2|TRBJ2-7|.|16|.
TGTGCCAGCAGCCAAGTCGCGAGGGTGCTTGCCTACGAGCAGTACTTC
CASSQVARVLAYEQYF
>TRBV5-4|TRBJ2-3|.|14|.
TGTGCCAGCAGCTTTGCGGACCACCCAGATACGCAGTATTTT
CASSFADHPDTQYF
>TRBV7-9|TRBJ1-1|.|14|.
TGTGCCCTAACCCTTAGGGGATCGAACACTGAAGCTTTCTTT
CALTLRGSNTEAFF
>TRBV7-3|TRBJ2-7|TRBD1|16|.
TGTGCCAGCAGCTCAGCAGGGGGTACAGGCTCCTACGAGCAGTACTTC
CASSSAGGTGSYEQYF
>TRBV3-1|TRBJ1-4|.|19|.
TGTGCCAGCAGCCTTTCCCCGGGGCCGGCTGGGAGCTCGGGAGAAAAACTGTTTTTT
CASSLSPGPAGSSGEKLFF
>TRBV13|TRBJ1-2|.|14|.
TGTGCCAGCAGCGCCTGGGGTACGGGGGGTGGCTACACCTTC
CASSAWGTGGGYTF
>TRBV12-3/TRBV12-4|TRBJ1-2|TRBD1|12|.
TGTGCCAGCAGGGCAGGGGGCAAAGGCTACACCTTC
CASRAGGKGYTF
>TRBV6-1|TRBJ1-1|.|13|.
TGTGCCAGCACATTACCGACACCAACGGAAGCTTTCTTT
CASTLPTPTEAFF
>TRBV11-2|TRBJ2-1|.|11|.
TGTGCCAGCAGCTTACCGGGTGAGCAGTTCTTC
CASSLPGEQFF
>TRBV7-8|TRBJ1-4|.|17|.
TGTGCCAGCAGCTTAGCGAGATGGGACAACTTTAATGAAAAACTGTTTTTT
CASSLARWDNFNEKLFF
>TRBV7-9|TRBJ1-2|.|17|.
TGTGCCAGCAGCTTACCCCTCGGGCAGGGAGCTAACTATGGCTACACCTTC
CASSLPLGQGANYGYTF
>TRBV29-1|TRBJ1-2|.|11|.
TGCAGCGTTGTGGGGGTCAATGGCTACACCTTC
CSVVGVNGYTF
>TRBV19|TRBJ1-1|.|15|.
TGTGCCAGTAGTATAATGCCAGGGAGCAACACTGAAGCTTTCTTT
CASSIMPGSNTEAFF
>TRBV7-9|TRBJ2-3|TRBD2|17|.
TGTGCCAGCAGCTCACTCCGGACTAGCGGGAGCACAGATACGCAGTATTTT
CASSSLRTSGSTDTQYF
>TRBV5-6|TRBJ2-7|.|14|.
TGTGCCAGCAGCTTGGAGGGCATCTCCTACGAGCAGTACTTC
CASSLEGISYEQYF